The 2 T cell receptor beta chains below all came from one sample that was sequenced in a study of beta chain features in type 1 diabetes. Reverse transcription of all isolated RNA meant that expressed TCRB transcripts were sequenced. The method was immunoSEQ multiplex PCR; TCRdb's version includes in-frame clones alone and lacks a portion of them. The sample has about 240,000 clones; 25% to 30% are singletons. Sequencing was carried out using central memory CD4+ T cells from blood. The receptors stem from a man aged 25 to 40 in good health.

This clone was counted a few times. The gene calls are TRBV11-2 and TRBJ2-5; D may be TRBD1 or TRBD2 (5 bases each). CDR3 length: 13 residues. Per the germline V gene, CDR1 is SGHAT and CDR2 is FQNNGV. Trimming removed 5 bases from V and 5 bases from J, with 12 bases in between. For the CDR3, the DNA is TGTGCCAGCAGCCGGGACCCTTCGGAGACCCAGTACTTC. It codes for CASSRDPSETQYF.

The chain recombines TRBV6-5 with TRBJ2-1, with TRBD1 as a possible D gene (6 bases). V lost 5 bases and J lost 4, with 15 bases in between. CDR3 length equals 15 residues. Per germline, CDR1 MNHEY and CDR2 SVGAGI. The DNA for the CDR3 is TGTGCCAGCAGTGGGACACCTATGGGGTACAATGAGCAGTTCTTC. Translated, it gives CASSGTPMGYNEQFF.